This T cell receptor (beta chain) was observed in a study of shared clonotypes between healthy human individuals. Study observations and caveats: Naive subsets usually exceeded memory subsets in estimated richness. Represented diversity (both genetic and exposure-history) was limited by the small number of donors.

Notes on this clone: The target antigen is unknown.

Sequencing was performed with immunoSEQ multiplex PCR; in TCRdb, only in-frame clones are kept and a portion is missing. The sample yields 2 million to 2.5 million clones, 93% seen once. Trimming pared 0 bases from V and 0 bases from J, leaving 7 bases between. Germline CDR1 reads SGHKS; CDR2 reads YYEKEE (reference sequence). The CDR3 is 15 residues long. The sequenced material came from naive CD4+ T cells from PBMCs. Noted subset: CD45RA+ positively selected. This clonotype was obtained from a man aged 18 to 30 in good health. Some clones in this sample may be carry-over from other donors' samples. The rearrangement joins TRBV5-5 to TRBJ1-3; D gene ambiguous. The CDR3 DNA is TGTGCCAGCAGCTTGGTGAGGGTCTCTGGAAACACCATATATTTT. Translated: CASSLVRVSGNTIYF.